The entry below describes one T cell receptor beta chain. The antigen is unknown. This entry comes from a study of CD8+CD57+ T cells in acquired aplastic anemia. Study-wide context: When averaged, DNA from sorted CD4+ and CD8+ cells came to about 3 ug. Among healthy donors, CD4+ cells averaged about 11 million reads. Overall study findings and caveats: Between patients and controls, around 30 CD8+ CDR3 sequences were found in common.

Profiling that covered TCR beta VDJ and CDR3 relied on genomic DNA as its template. MiXCR was run by TCRdb on the reads, yielding one entry per CDR3 protein. The sample has some 190,000 distinct CDR3 sequences, less than 55% seen once. Germline-derived CDR1 and CDR2 are SGHAT and FQNNGV. Trimming cost V 1 base and J 8 bases; bases outside gene matches: 8. This CDR3 contains 16 residues. The source is a human donor in good health. J is TRBJ1-4 and V is TRBV11-2; the match to TRBD1 covers 9 bases. Sequencing was done on a sample of sorted CD4+, CD8+, or CD8+CD57+ T cells (not recorded which) from PBMCs. The CDR3 DNA reads TGTGCCAGCAGCTTAGTCGACCGGGACAGGGAAGAAAAACTGTTTTTT. Protein: CASSLVDRDREEKLFF.